The entry below gives a single T cell receptor (beta chain) sequence along with its context. Its antigen is unidentified. This CDR3 region has 11 residues. Trimming left V 6 bases short and J 6 bases short, with 8 bases between. Germline values: CDR1 SNHLY, CDR2 FYNNEI. Every patient relapsed after autologous stem cell transplantation, and brentuximab vedotin exposure varied. Method: immunoSEQ multiplex PCR; TCRdb's copy keeps in-frame clones and lacks some. Here the sample spans 7,000 to 7,500 clones, around 79% being singletons. This sample is part of a study of PD-1 blockade in classical Hodgkin lymphoma. Whole-study findings and limits: Anyone who began nivolumab under 1 year after ASCT was excluded. Complete responders possessed baseline diversity comparable to newly diagnosed patients.

The V gene is TRBV2, the J gene TRBJ2-5; D is unresolved. Sequenced material: peripheral blood mononuclear cells (PBMCs), taken before the second cycle of nivolumab. The source is a human donor with classical Hodgkin lymphoma. CDR3 residues: CASRGRQTQYF. Written as DNA, the CDR3 is TGTGCCAGCAGGGGTAGACAGACCCAGTACTTC.